Reported below is one TCR beta chain. Its antigen is still unknown. The sample comes from a study of cytomegalovirus exposure and HLA in healthy donors. Study-level points and caveats: Researchers catalogued roughly 150 TCR beta chains as cytomegalovirus-associated.

Trimming took 2 bases from V and 5 from J, leaving 12 bases between them. The germline gives CDR1 SGHNT, CDR2 YYREEE (reference sequence). This CDR3 contains 14 residues. Clones were read by immunoSEQ multiplex PCR, and TCRdb kept only the in-frame ones, dropping some. The data contain 95,000 to 150,000 clones, about 96% of them seen just once; the ten biggest clones take up less than 2%. The TCR comes from a man younger than 30 in good health and CMV-seronegative. The sample consisted of PBMCs. This chain links TRBV5-4 with TRBJ2-3; D possibly corresponds to TRBD2 (5 bases). CDR3 nucleotides: TGTGCCAGCAGCTTTAAAGCGGTTCAAGATACGCAGTATTTT. Amino acids: CASSFKAVQDTQYF.